The 17 T cell receptor beta chains reported below all come from one sample, sequenced in a study of blood T cell repertoires in COVID-19. This table comes from immunoSEQ multiplex PCR, and its TCRdb copy is limited to in-frame clones, with some not included. Here the sample spans approximately 69,000 clones, roughly 81% being singletons. The sample was peripheral blood. The receptors were gathered from a woman in her sixties or seventies with acute or convalescent COVID-19.

This chain links TRBV28 with TRBJ2-7; a weak D match, TRBD1 (7 bases). CDR1 is MDHEN, CDR2 SYDVKM, per germline. The V end was cut by 7 bases, the J end by 4 bases, with 17 bases between. CDR3 length: 14 residues. For the CDR3, the DNA is TGTGCCAGCACCTTTCAGGGGGGACCTTACGAGCAGTACTTC. It translates to CASTFQGGPYEQYF.

The chain recombines TRBV2 with TRBJ2-6; D is perhaps TRBD2 (7 bases). The CDR3 spans 15 residues. CDR1 and CDR2 (germline): SNHLY, FYNNEI. The DNA of the CDR3 is TGTGCTTTAGGGGGGGCTCCCTCTGGGGCCAACGTCCTGACTTTC. It is translated as CALGGAPSGANVLTF.

The CDR3 DNA reads TGTGCCAGCAGTATAAGCGGGAGGACCTACAATGAGCAGTTCTTC. Translating it yields CASSISGRTYNEQFF. V is TRBV6-6 and J is TRBJ2-1; TRBD2 agrees at 9 bases. Germline values: CDR1 MNHNY, CDR2 SVGAGI (reference sequence). The CDR3 totals 15 residues. The V gene end was trimmed by 5 bases and the J gene end by 2 bases; junction bases not matched to a gene: 4.

The gene calls are TRBV7-6 and TRBJ2-1; 8 nucleotides agree with TRBD1. CDR1 and CDR2 from the germline V gene are SGHVS and FNYEAQ. Trimming at V came to 2 bases and at J to 5 bases, leaving 8 bases not matched to a gene. The CDR3 runs 16 residues. The CDR3 DNA follows: TGTGCCAGCAGCTTAAGACCCGACAGGGGAAACAATGAGCAGTTCTTC. Amino acid sequence: CASSLRPDRGNNEQFF. Full variable domain (remainder filled in from reference TRBV7-6 and TRBJ2-1): GAGVSQSPRYKVTKRGQDVALRCDPISGHVSLYWYRQALGQGPEFLTYFNYEAQQDKSGLPNDRFSAERPEGSISTLTIQRTEQRDSAMYRCASSLRPDRGNNEQFFGPGTRLTVL.

The chain uses TRBV6-6 and TRBJ2-7, with 8 bases fitting TRBD2. Germline CDR1 is MNHNY and CDR2 is SVGAGI (reference sequence). The length of the CDR3 is 14 residues. V lost 4 bases and J lost 0; bases outside the gene matches: 2. The CDR3 sequence is CASSSGGSSYEQYF. The CDR3 DNA sequence: TGTGCCAGCAGTTCGGGGGGGAGCTCCTACGAGCAGTACTTC.

In its sample, this clone was seen a few times. The chain has TRBV10-3 and TRBJ2-2; no clear D. CDR1 and CDR2 from the germline V gene are ENHRY and SYGVKD. The CDR3 is 17 residues long. Trimming took off 2 bases at V and 1 base at J, with 14 bases between the two ends. CDR3 loop: CAISEPIPGLNTGELFF. The CDR3 DNA sequence: TGTGCCATCAGTGAGCCCATTCCAGGTTTGAACACCGGGGAGCTGTTTTTT.

The rearrangement joins TRBV6-5 to TRBJ2-3; D uncertain. The V gene lost 10 bases and the J gene lost 4 bases, with 21 bases spanning the gap. Germline assignment: CDR1 MNHEY and CDR2 SVGAGI. The CDR3 is 15 residues long. In DNA, the CDR3 is TGTGCCACCTCGTACCGGGTCCAAAGCGCAGATACGCAGTATTTT. The encoded protein is CATSYRVQSADTQYF.

This sequence joins TRBV9 and TRBJ1-3, with D maybe TRBD1 (5 bases). This CDR3 has 17 residues. Trimming cost V 0 bases and J 2 bases, with 15 bases left between them. Germline loops: CDR1 SGDLS, CDR2 YYNGEE. CDR3 nucleotides: TGTGCCAGCAGCGTAGAATATGGAGGGACTCCTGGAAACACCATATATTTT. It is translated as CASSVEYGGTPGNTIYF.

The chain combines TRBV4-1 with TRBJ1-6; the D gene is possibly TRBD1 (5 bases). The ends were cut back, 4 bases at V and 0 bases at J, with 19 bases in the middle. CDR1 is MGHRA, CDR2 YSYEKL, per germline. The CDR3 is 19 residues long. The CDR3 sequence is CASSPLPGFRSSYNSPLHF. CDR3 nucleotides: TGCGCCAGCAGCCCGCTGCCAGGGTTTCGGAGCTCCTATAATTCACCCCTCCACTTT.

The gene calls are TRBV9 and TRBJ1-4; D remains ambiguous. The CDR3 is 12 residues long. Trimming shortened V by 4 bases and J by 8 bases, and 9 bases separated the two germline ends. CDR1 and CDR2 from the germline V gene are SGDLS and YYNGEE. The CDR3 DNA reads as TGTGCCAGCAGCACAGACGAGGAAAAACTGTTTTTT. This codes for CASSTDEEKLFF.

The chain uses TRBV19 and TRBJ1-5; 7 bases fit TRBD1. This CDR3 contains 14 residues. The junction had 3 bases not matched to a gene; V was cut back by 1 base and J by 6 bases. CDR1 and CDR2 from the germline V gene are LNHDA and SQIVND (reference sequence). This chain's CDR3 is CASSIVRGTQPQHF. The CDR3 DNA reads as TGTGCCAGTAGTATAGTCAGGGGGACTCAGCCCCAGCATTTT.

The rearrangement uses TRBV27 and TRBJ1-1; the D is unclear. Germline V lookup: CDR1 MNHEY, CDR2 SMNVEV (reference sequence). This CDR3 contains 14 residues. Deletions cut 3 bases from V and 4 bases from J, with 12 bases between. The chain's CDR3 is CASSLGSGATEAFF. CDR3 bases: TGTGCCAGCAGTTTGGGTTCGGGAGCCACTGAAGCTTTCTTT.

The chain has TRBV11-1 and TRBJ2-1; 8 positions agree with TRBD2. Trimming cost V 5 bases and J 8 bases; bases outside gene matches: 11. This CDR3 spans 15 amino acids. Looked up from germline, CDR1 is SGHAT and CDR2 is FQDESV (reference sequence). CDR3 in DNA: TGTGCCAGCAGCCCGGGTGGTACGGGAGGGTATGAGCAGTTCTTC. Its translation: CASSPGGTGGYEQFF. Looking up the rest from reference TRBV11-1 and TRBJ2-1 gives the full variable domain: EAEVAQSPRYKITEKSQAVAFWCDPISGHATLYWYRQILGQGPELLVQFQDESVVDDSQLPKDRFSAERLKGVDSTLKIQPAELGDSAMYLCASSPGGTGGYEQFFGPGTRLTVL.

The gene calls are TRBV3-1 (or the pseudogene TRBV3-2) and TRBJ1-1; 7 bases align to TRBD1. CDR3 length: 17 amino acids. V was pared by 4 bases and J by 1 base, with 12 bases of the junction left unmatched. Germline assignment: CDR1 LGHDT and CDR2 YNNKEL (reference sequence). In DNA, the CDR3 is TGTGCCAGCAGCCGCTTTTCCGAGCAGGGGGAGAACACTGAAGCTTTCTTT. This encodes CASSRFSEQGENTEAFF.

V gene TRBV21-1 combines with J gene TRBJ2-5; TRBD1, the D gene given by the table, was not confirmed from the DNA. TRBV21-1 is annotated as a pseudogene. The CDR3 has 13 amino acids. CDR3 nucleotide sequence: TGTGCCAGCAGCCAACCCAGACAAGAGACCCAGTACTTC. It specifies CASSQPRQETQYF.

The chain joins TRBV28 to TRBJ1-1; TRBD1 matches 7 bases. V was pared by 7 bases and J by 5 bases, with 13 bases of the junction left unmatched. Germline-derived CDR1 and CDR2 are MDHEN and SYDVKM. The CDR3 is 15 amino acids. In DNA form, the CDR3 reads TGTGCCAGCATTTTTGGAGGGGGCGCGAGGACTGAAGCTTTCTTT. Residues: CASIFGGGARTEAFF.

The chain links TRBV11-2 to TRBJ2-3; no definite D call. Trimming removed 6 bases from V and 8 bases from J, with 12 bases in between. The CDR3 extends over 12 amino acids. Germline V lookup: CDR1 SGHAT, CDR2 FQNNGV. The CDR3 DNA is TGTGCCAGCAGTTACCAGTGGAGTACGCAGTATTTT. Protein sequence: CASSYQWSTQYF.